What follows describes a single TCR beta chain. What it binds is unknown. TCRdb's table, derived via immunoSEQ multiplex PCR, lists solely in-frame clones and lacks some. The repertoire holds roughly 17,000 clones, with around 85% as singletons. This sample was taken from a study of somatic mutations in cytotoxic T cells in rheumatoid arthritis. On the study more broadly: Including V beta1+ cells that were sequenced for TCRB, some T-cell populations stained with V beta antibodies were flow-sorted at nearly 100% purity.

Magnetic beads with positive selection isolated CD4+ and CD8+ fractions, whose purity was verified by flow cytometry. Germline V gene sequence: CDR1 MNHEY, CDR2 SVGAGI. This CDR3 region has 13 residues. Trimming stripped 4 bases from V and 4 bases from J, with 10 bases between. Study-level findings and limits: Unidentified antigens were the targets of the expanded CD8+ clones. CD8+ clonality rose with age in rheumatoid arthritis patients, not healthy controls.

The sequence came from a middle-aged woman with rheumatoid arthritis. Sample: CD8+ T cells sorted from blood. The V gene is TRBV6-5, the J gene TRBJ1-2; D is unresolved. The CDR3 loop is CASSSLGPYGYTF. CDR3 in DNA: TGTGCCAGCAGTTCACTGGGCCCCTATGGCTACACCTTC.